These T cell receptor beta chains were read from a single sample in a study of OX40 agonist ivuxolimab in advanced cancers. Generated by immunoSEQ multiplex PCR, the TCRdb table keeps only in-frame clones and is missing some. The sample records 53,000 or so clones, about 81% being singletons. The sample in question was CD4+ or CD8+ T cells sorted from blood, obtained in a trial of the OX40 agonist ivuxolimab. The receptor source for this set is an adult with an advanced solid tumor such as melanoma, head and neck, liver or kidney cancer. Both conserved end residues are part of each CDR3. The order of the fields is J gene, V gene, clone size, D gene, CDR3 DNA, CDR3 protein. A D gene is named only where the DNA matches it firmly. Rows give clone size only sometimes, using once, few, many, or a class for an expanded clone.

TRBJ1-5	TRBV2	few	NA	TGTGCCAGCAGTGAAAGCGGGCAGCCCCAGCATTTT	CASSESGQPQHF
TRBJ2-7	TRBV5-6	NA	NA	TGTGCCAGCAGCTTGGTACAGGGAACCTACGAGGAGTACTTC	CASSLVQGTYEEYF
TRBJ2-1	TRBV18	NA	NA	TGTGCCAGCTCCCCGCCGCGGGCAGGATCGAACTTCAATGAGCAGTTCTTC	CASSPPRAGSNFNEQFF
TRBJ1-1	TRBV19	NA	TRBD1	TGTGCCAGTGGGGACAGGGGGCACGTCACTGAAGCTTTCTTT	CASGDRGHVTEAFF
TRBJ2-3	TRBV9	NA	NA	TGTGCCAGCAGCGTAACGGGGAACACAGATACGCAGTATTTT	CASSVTGNTDTQYF
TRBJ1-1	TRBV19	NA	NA	TGTGCCAGTAGGCCTCGGGCGGCGAACACTGAAGCTTTCTTT	CASRPRAANTEAFF
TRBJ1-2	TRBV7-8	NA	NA	TGTGCCAGCAGCCCTGGTCCTGGGAAAGGCTACACCTTC	CASSPGPGKGYTF
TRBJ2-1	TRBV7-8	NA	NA	TGTGCCAGCAGCTTAGGGTGGGCTCAGTTCTTC	CASSLGWAQFF
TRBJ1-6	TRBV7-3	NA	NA	TGTGCCAGCAGCTTCCGCTCCTATAATTCACCCCTCCACTTT	CASSFRSYNSPLHF
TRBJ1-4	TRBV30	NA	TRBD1	TGTGCCTGGAGTGGCAGGGGGCGGTATGAAAAACTGTTTTTT	CAWSGRGRYEKLFF
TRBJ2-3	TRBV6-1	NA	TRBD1	TGTGCCAGCAGTGAACTCTATTTGGGGACAGGGGGCTCAAATACGCAGTATTTT	CASSELYLGTGGSNTQYF
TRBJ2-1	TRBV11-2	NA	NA	TGTGCCAGCAGCTTACCCTCGGGGTTCGATGAGCAGTTCTTC	CASSLPSGFDEQFF
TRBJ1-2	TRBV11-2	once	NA	TGTGCCAGCAGCTTATCCGGATCCTATGGCTACACCTTC	CASSLSGSYGYTF
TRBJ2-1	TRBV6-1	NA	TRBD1	TGTGCCAGCAGTGACCAAGGACAGGTGAAAGATGAGCAGTTCTTC	CASSDQGQVKDEQFF
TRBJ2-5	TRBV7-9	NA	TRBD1	TGTGCCAGCAGCTCCCTAGGGGCAGGGGGCGGGGAGACCCAGTACTTC	CASSSLGAGGGETQYF
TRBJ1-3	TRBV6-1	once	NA	TGTGCCAGCAGTGTAGGTACTGCGAAGTCTGGAAACACCATATATTTT	CASSVGTAKSGNTIYF
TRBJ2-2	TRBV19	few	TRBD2	TGTGCCAGTAGTAATAGCGGGAGCACCGGGGAGCTGTTTTTT	CASSNSGSTGELFF
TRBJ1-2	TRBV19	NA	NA	TGTGCCAGTAGTATCGTGGGCTATGGCTACACCTTC	CASSIVGYGYTF
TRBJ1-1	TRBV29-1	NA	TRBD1	TGCAGCGGGGGGACAGGGGGCAGGACTGAAGCTTTCTTT	CSGGTGGRTEAFF
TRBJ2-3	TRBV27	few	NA	TGTGCCAGCAAAAGGCTAGCTAGCACAGATACGCAGTATTTT	CASKRLASTDTQYF
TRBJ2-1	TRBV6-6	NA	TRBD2	TGTGCCAGCACTACAGCGGGAATCTACAATGAGCAGTTCTTC	CASTTAGIYNEQFF
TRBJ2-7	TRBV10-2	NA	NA	TGCGCCAGCAGTGATCCGACCCTCTACGAGCAGTACTTC	CASSDPTLYEQYF
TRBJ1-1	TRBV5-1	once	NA	TGCGCCAGCAGCTTGGTGGTGACAGAGAACACTGAAGCTTTCTTT	CASSLVVTENTEAFF
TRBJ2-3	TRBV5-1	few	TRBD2	TGCGCCAGCAGCTTGTCGGCGGGAGGTACGACAGATACGCAGTATTTT	CASSLSAGGTTDTQYF
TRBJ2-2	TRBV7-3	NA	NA	TGTGCCAGCAGCTTAGGGCCAGGAAACACCGGGGAGCTGTTTTTT	CASSLGPGNTGELFF
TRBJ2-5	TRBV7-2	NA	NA	TGTGCCAGCAGATTTCAAGAGACCCAGTACTTC	CASRFQETQYF
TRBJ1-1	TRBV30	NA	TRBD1	TGTGCCTGGACCCGACAGGGTTCGGACACTGAAGCTTTCTTT	CAWTRQGSDTEAFF
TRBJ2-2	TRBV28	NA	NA	TGTGCCAGCAGGGACCAGAACACCGGGGAGCTGTTTTTT	CASRDQNTGELFF
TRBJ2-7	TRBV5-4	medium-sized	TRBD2	TGTGCCAGCAGCTTGGAGCCGGGGGGCGAGCAGTACTTC	CASSLEPGGEQYF
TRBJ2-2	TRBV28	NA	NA	TGTGCCAGCAGCAGGACCGGGGAGCTGTTTTTT	CASSRTGELFF
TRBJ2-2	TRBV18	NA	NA	TGTGCCAGCTCACCGACAACGGCCGGGGAGCTGTTTTTT	CASSPTTAGELFF
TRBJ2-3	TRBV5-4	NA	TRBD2	TGTGCCAGCAGCCGGCCGGGACTAGGCACAGATACGCAGTATTTT	CASSRPGLGTDTQYF
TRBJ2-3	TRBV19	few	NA	TGTGCCAGTAGTAAAAAGTGGGACGGAGCCACAGATACGCAGTATTTT	CASSKKWDGATDTQYF
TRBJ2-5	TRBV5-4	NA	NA	TGTGCCAGCAGCTTAAGGGCCTTAAGGGGCCAAGAGACCCAGTACTTC	CASSLRALRGQETQYF
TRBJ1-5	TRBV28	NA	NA	TGTGCCAGCAGTTCCACACTAAATCAGCCCCAGCATTTT	CASSSTLNQPQHF